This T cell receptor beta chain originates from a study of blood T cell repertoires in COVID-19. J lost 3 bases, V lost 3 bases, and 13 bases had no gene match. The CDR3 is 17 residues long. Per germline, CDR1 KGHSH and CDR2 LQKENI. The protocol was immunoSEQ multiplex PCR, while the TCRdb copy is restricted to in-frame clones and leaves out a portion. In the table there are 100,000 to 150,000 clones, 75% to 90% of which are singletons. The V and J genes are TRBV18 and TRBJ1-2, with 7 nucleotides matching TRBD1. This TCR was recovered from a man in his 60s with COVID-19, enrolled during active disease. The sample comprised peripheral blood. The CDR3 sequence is CASSPRDRGSLDYGYTF. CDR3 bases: TGTGCCAGCTCACCTAGGGACAGAGGGAGTCTCGACTATGGCTACACCTTC.